The 20 T cell receptor beta chains reported below all come from one sample, sequenced in a study of technical replicates of blood from a handful of donors. Clones were sequenced by immunoSEQ multiplex PCR, and TCRdb holds only the in-frame ones, with some missing. The profile covers approximately 70,000 clones, with approximately 97% appearing a single time and approximately 0.2% taken by the ten largest. Sequenced sample: T cells isolated from PBMCs. The receptors shown here come from a human donor in good health.

This chain uses TRBV27 with TRBJ2-2, with D possibly TRBD2 on 6 matching bases. The CDR3 has 16 amino acids. With 6 bases removed from V and 0 bases from J, the gap between germline ends came to 14 bases. Germline V gene data show CDR1 as MNHEY and CDR2 as SMNVEV (reference sequence). The CDR3 reads CASRRFSGTNTGELFF. The CDR3 bases are TGTGCCAGCAGAAGATTTAGCGGAACGAACACCGGGGAGCTGTTTTTT.

This clone was seen only a few times. V and J are TRBV10-2 and TRBJ1-5; D is undetermined. The V and J ends lost 3 bases and 7 bases respectively, with 22 bases between them. The CDR3 extends over 17 amino acids. Looked up from germline, CDR1 is WSHSY and CDR2 is SAAADI. CDR3 in amino acids: CASSDVGWASAGQPQHF. Here the CDR3 DNA reads TGCGCCAGCAGTGATGTCGGTTGGGCATCGGCAGGCCAGCCCCAGCATTTT.

This sequence joins TRBV9 and TRBJ1-2, with D perhaps TRBD1 (6 bases). Per germline, CDR1 SGDLS and CDR2 YYNGEE. CDR3 size: 16 residues. V lost 4 bases and J lost 3, with 19 bases in between. CDR3 in DNA: TGTGCCAGCAGCCCTTCGGCATCGGGACATCACTATGGCTACACCTTC. It is translated as CASSPSASGHHYGYTF.

The V gene is TRBV5-1, the J gene TRBJ2-2, with D tentatively TRBD1 (6 bases). Trimming took 4 bases from V and 1 from J, leaving 11 bases between them. CDR3 length: 15 residues. Germline values: CDR1 SGHRS, CDR2 YFSETQ. This CDR3 is CASSPLGQNTGELFF. The CDR3 DNA sequence: TGCGCCAGCAGCCCCCTGGGACAGAACACCGGGGAGCTGTTTTTT.

CDR3 loop: CASSSGSQETQYF. CDR3 nucleotides: TGTGCCAGCAGCTCGGGAAGTCAAGAGACCCAGTACTTC. This chain joins TRBV5-4 and TRBJ2-5; D might be TRBD2 (5 bases). Germline loops: CDR1 SGHNT, CDR2 YYREEE (reference sequence). There are 13 residues in the CDR3. The germline V and J ends were trimmed by 3 bases and 2 bases, with 8 bases remaining between them. Complete variable domain (other parts from reference TRBV5-4 and TRBJ2-5): ETGVTQSPTHLIKTRGQQVTLRCSSQSGHNTVSWYQQALGQGPQFIFQYYREEENGRGNFPPRFSGLQFPNYSSELNVNALELDDSALYLCASSSGSQETQYFGPGTRLLVL.

CDR3 in DNA: TGTGCCAGCAGCTCAGCCCGGACAGCCGAACAAGAGACCCAGTACTTC. This gives the protein CASSSARTAEQETQYF. The rearrangement joins TRBV7-8 to TRBJ2-5; possible D gene TRBD1, 6 bases. Per the germline V gene, CDR1 is SGHVS and CDR2 is FQNEAQ. This CDR3 is built from 16 residues. V lost 4 bases, J lost 2 bases, and 17 bases lay in between.

The chain combines TRBV6-1 with TRBJ1-1; 7 nucleotides match TRBD1. The junction had 5 bases not matched to a gene; V was cut back by 8 bases and J by 2 bases. Germline V CDR1 and CDR2: MNHNS, SASEGT. The CDR3 consists of 13 residues. CDR3 sequence reads: CASLNRGNTEAFF. In DNA form, the CDR3 reads TGTGCCAGCTTAAACAGGGGAAACACTGAAGCTTTCTTT.

The CDR3 reads CASSLFERGYEQYF. DNA of the CDR3: TGCGCCAGCAGCTTGTTCGAGCGGGGGTACGAGCAGTACTTC. The chain recombines TRBV5-1 with TRBJ2-7; 8 bases match TRBD2. The CDR3 runs to 14 residues. V was clipped by 1 base and J by 4 bases; unmatched bases: 4. Germline CDR1 SGHRS, CDR2 YFSETQ.

This chain links TRBV28 with TRBJ2-6; 7 bases line up with TRBD2. The CDR3 length is 15 residues. CDR1 MDHEN and CDR2 SYDVKM come from the germline V gene. V shed 8 bases and J 2 bases; nucleotides not matched to a gene: 6. DNA for the CDR3: TGTGCCAGCTCTTTTCGGGGGGCTGGGGCCAACGTCCTGACTTTC. This translates into CASSFRGAGANVLTF.

This clone came up once. This chain links TRBV28 with TRBJ1-5, with 8 bases lining up with TRBD1. The CDR3 is 15 amino acids. CDR1 and CDR2 (germline): MDHEN, SYDVKM. Trimming took 3 bases from V and 3 from J; bases not matched to a gene: 4. CDR3 coding DNA: TGTGCCAGCAGTTTGATACAGGGGGACAATCAGCCCCAGCATTTT. Residues: CASSLIQGDNQPQHF.

CDR3 protein: CASSAHQGNEQFF. CDR3 nucleotides: TGTGCCAGCAGTGCCCACCAGGGAAATGAGCAGTTCTTC. The rearrangement joins TRBV28 to TRBJ2-1; D might be TRBD1 (5 bases). Per germline, CDR1 MDHEN and CDR2 SYDVKM. With 5 bases removed from V and 7 bases from J, the gap between germline ends came to 12 bases. The CDR3 covers 13 residues.

The genes are TRBV28 and TRBJ1-1; TRBD1 matches 8 bases. With 7 bases clipped from V and 7 bases from J, the junction kept 8 bases outside the gene matches. Germline CDR1 MDHEN, CDR2 SYDVKM. The CDR3 covers 13 residues. The CDR3 bases are TGTGCCAGCATGGACAGGGTATTTTATGAAGCTTTCTTT. Translation: CASMDRVFYEAFF.

This chain links TRBV5-1 with TRBJ1-2, with 7 bases lining up with TRBD1. Germline CDR1 is SGHRS and CDR2 is YFSETQ. Germline trimming cut 0 bases from V and 4 bases from J; bases unmatched to any gene: 3. This CDR3 is built from 14 residues. As DNA, the CDR3 is TGCGCCAGCAGCTTGGAGGGGGCTCGCTATGGCTACACCTTC. Translation: CASSLEGARYGYTF.

J is TRBJ2-3 and V is TRBV7-9, with D possibly matching TRBD1 (6 bases). The V and J ends lost 5 bases and 2 bases respectively, with 20 bases between them. The CDR3 has 17 residues. In germline, CDR1 is SEHNR, CDR2 FQNEAQ (reference sequence). CDR3 loop: CASSNLFGQIFTDTQYF. Written as DNA, the CDR3 is TGTGCCAGCAGCAACTTATTCGGACAGATTTTCACAGATACGCAGTATTTT.

About this clone itself: Its ends do not fully match the called genes, so a read error is possible. The chain links TRBV19 to TRBJ1-2; a possible D gene is TRBD1 (6 bases). The CDR3 has 15 residues. CDR1 is LNHDA, CDR2 SQIVND, per germline (reference sequence). CDR3 sequence (DNA): TGTGCCAGTAGTCTAGACAGGTACTCAAACTATGGCTACACCTTC. It translates to CASSLDRYSNYGYTF. Full variable domain (missing parts from reference TRBV19 and TRBJ1-2): DGGITQSPKYLFRKEGQNVTLSCEQNLNHDAMYWYRQDPGQGLRLIYYSQIVNDFQKGDIAEGYSVSREKKESFPLTVTSAQKNPTAFYLCASSLDRYSNYGYTFGSGTRLTVV.

The chain has TRBV5-6 and TRBJ1-6; D unclear. CDR3 size: 17 residues. V was cut by 1 base and J by 7 bases, with 18 bases left in between. Germline V gives CDR1 SGHDT, CDR2 YYEEEE. In DNA form, the CDR3 reads TGTGCCAGCAGCTTGTGGGCAGTTCAATTTTTCAATTCACCCCTCCACTTT. Translation gives CASSLWAVQFFNSPLHF.

The genes are TRBV5-1 and TRBJ1-3; D call uncertain. Germline CDR1 is SGHRS and CDR2 is YFSETQ. The ends were cut back, 4 bases at V and 1 base at J, with 9 bases in the middle. The CDR3 spans 14 residues. CDR3 coding DNA: TGCGCCAGCAGCCCCGAGGGTTCTGGAAACACCATATATTTT. Amino acid sequence: CASSPEGSGNTIYF.

The V gene is TRBV5-1, the J gene TRBJ2-2; D perhaps matches TRBD2 (5 bases). The germline V and J ends were trimmed by 2 bases and 6 bases, with 11 bases remaining between them. The CDR3 runs to 14 residues. Germline lookup yields CDR1 SGHRS and CDR2 YFSETQ. CDR3: CASSFGKMAGELFF. In nucleotides, the CDR3 is TGCGCCAGCAGCTTCGGGAAGATGGCCGGGGAGCTGTTTTTT.

This chain uses TRBV7-4 with TRBJ1-4; 11 nucleotides match TRBD1. V lost 3 bases and J lost 7; bases outside the gene matches: 4. The CDR3 length is 15 residues. CDR1 and CDR2 (germline): SGHVT, SQSDAQ. CDR3 sequence reads: CASSFRTGGFEKLFF. The CDR3 DNA reads as TGTGCCAGCAGCTTTCGGACAGGGGGCTTTGAAAAACTGTTTTTT.

This clone was detected once. V usage is TRBV6-1 and J usage is TRBJ2-6; D unresolved. The ends were cut back, 3 bases at V and 2 bases at J, with 8 bases in the middle. The CDR3 is 15 amino acids. Per germline, CDR1 MNHNS and CDR2 SASEGT. For the CDR3, the DNA is TGTGCCAGCAGTGAGAGTGCTCCTGGGGCCAACGTCCTGACTTTC. This gives the protein CASSESAPGANVLTF.